This TCR beta chain was retrieved from a study of shared clonotypes between healthy human individuals. Study information: Each donor contributed plates that comprised three CD4 naive, three CD4 memory, two CD8 naive and one CD8 memory. Overall study results and limits: Naive subsets typically showed greater estimated richness than memory subsets. Sorted-subset sequencing was shown by rarefaction to be incomplete despite large depth.

A remark on this clone: Its cognate antigen is unknown.

Donors were healthy HIV-negative adults without recent acute infections or vaccinations. After removal of 3 bases from V and 7 bases from J, the junction contained 8 bases not matched to a gene. Germline lookup yields CDR1 LNHDA and CDR2 SQIVND (reference sequence). There are 15 residues in the CDR3. Profiled with immunoSEQ multiplex PCR; TCRdb holds only in-frame clones, not every one. The repertoire consists of a few million clones, with roughly 92% occurring once and the leading ten covering approximately 0.39%. The sequencing sample was made of naive CD4+ T cells from PBMCs. The subset: CD45RA+ positively selected. The sequence derives from a young man in good health. Some clones in this sample may be carry-over from other donors' samples. This chain joins TRBV19 and TRBJ1-5; 8 nucleotides agree with TRBD1. The CDR3 DNA sequence: TGTGCCAGTAGTATTATGGCCAGGGGGCGACAGCCCCAGCATTTT. Protein: CASSIMARGRQPQHF. Filled out from reference TRBV19 and TRBJ1-5, the complete variable domain reads DGGITQSPKYLFRKEGQNVTLSCEQNLNHDAMYWYRQDPGQGLRLIYYSQIVNDFQKGDIAEGYSVSREKKESFPLTVTSAQKNPTAFYLCASSIMARGRQPQHFGDGTRLSIL.